This TCR beta chain was profiled in a study of cytomegalovirus exposure and HLA in healthy donors. Vbeta (60) and Jbeta (13) primers were used in the PCR. Generated by immunoSEQ multiplex PCR, the TCRdb table keeps only in-frame clones and is missing some. In all, the sample yields around 46,000 clones. This CDR3 spans 16 amino acids. Germline loops: CDR1 LNHDA, CDR2 SQIVND (reference sequence). Trimming took 1 base from V and 10 from J; bases not matched to a gene: 11. The material sequenced was PBMCs. This receptor was taken from a middle-aged woman in good health and CMV-seronegative. This rearrangement joins TRBV19 to TRBJ2-1; 9 positions agree with TRBD2. The CDR3 DNA is TGTGCCAGTAGTATAGTAGGGCGGGAGGGCCTTGAGGAGCAGTTCTTC. Translated: CASSIVGREGLEEQFF.